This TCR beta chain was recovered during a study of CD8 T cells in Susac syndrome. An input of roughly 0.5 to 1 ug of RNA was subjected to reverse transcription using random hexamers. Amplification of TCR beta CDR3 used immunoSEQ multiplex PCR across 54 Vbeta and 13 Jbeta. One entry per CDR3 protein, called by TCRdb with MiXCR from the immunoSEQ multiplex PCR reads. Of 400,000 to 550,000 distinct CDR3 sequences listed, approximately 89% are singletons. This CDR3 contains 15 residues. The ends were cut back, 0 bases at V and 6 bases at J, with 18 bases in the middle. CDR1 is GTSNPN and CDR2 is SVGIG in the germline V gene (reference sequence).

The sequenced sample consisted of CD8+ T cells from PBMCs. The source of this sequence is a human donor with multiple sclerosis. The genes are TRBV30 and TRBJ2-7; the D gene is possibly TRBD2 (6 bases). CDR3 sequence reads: CAWSVPGGIPPEQYF. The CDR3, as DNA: TGTGCCTGGAGTGTACCCGGCGGGATCCCCCCCGAGCAGTACTTC. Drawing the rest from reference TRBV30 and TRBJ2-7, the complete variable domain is SQTIHQWPATLVQPVGSPLSLECTVEGTSNPNLYWYRQAAGRGLQLLFYSVGIGQISSEVPQNLSASRPQDRQFILSSKKLLLSDSGFYLCAWSVPGGIPPEQYFGPGTRLTVT.